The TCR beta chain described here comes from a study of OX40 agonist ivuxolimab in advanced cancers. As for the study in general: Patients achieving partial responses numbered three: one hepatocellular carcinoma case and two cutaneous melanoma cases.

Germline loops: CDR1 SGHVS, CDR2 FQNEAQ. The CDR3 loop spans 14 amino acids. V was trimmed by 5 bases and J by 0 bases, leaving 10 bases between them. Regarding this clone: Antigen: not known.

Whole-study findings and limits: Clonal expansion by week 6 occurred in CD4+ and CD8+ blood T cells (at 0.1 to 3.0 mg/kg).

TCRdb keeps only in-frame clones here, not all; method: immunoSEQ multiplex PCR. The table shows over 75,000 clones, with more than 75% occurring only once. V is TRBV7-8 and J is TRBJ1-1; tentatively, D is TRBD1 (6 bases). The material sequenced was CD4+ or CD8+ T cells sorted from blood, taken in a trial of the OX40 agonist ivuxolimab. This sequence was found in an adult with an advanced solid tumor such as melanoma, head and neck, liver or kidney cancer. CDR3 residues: CASSRGTMNTEAFF. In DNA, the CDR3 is TGTGCCAGCAGCAGGGGGACCATGAACACTGAAGCTTTCTTT.